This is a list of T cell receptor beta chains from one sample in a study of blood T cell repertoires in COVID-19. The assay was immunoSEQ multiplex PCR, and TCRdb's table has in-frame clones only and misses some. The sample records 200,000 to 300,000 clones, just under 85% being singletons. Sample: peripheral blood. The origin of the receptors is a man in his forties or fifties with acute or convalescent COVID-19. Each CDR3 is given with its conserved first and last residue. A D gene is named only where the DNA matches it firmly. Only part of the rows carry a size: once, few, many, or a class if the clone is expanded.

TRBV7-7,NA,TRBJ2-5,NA,TGTGCTAGCAGCTCCCTGAGCGTATTTGGGACCCAGTACTTC,CASSSLSVFGTQYF
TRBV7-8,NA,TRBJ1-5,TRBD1,TGTGCCAGCAGCTTAGAAGCTACAGGGGGCAATCAGCCCCAGCATTTT,CASSLEATGGNQPQHF
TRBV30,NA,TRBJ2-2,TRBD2,TGTGCCTGGAGTCTAACCCGGACTAGTCTCTATGCCGGGGAGCTGTTTTTT,CAWSLTRTSLYAGELFF
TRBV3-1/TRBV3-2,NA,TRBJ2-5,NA,TGTGCCAGCAGCCAAGATCTGGAGACCCAGTACTTC,CASSQDLETQYF
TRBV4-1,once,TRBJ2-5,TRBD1,TGCGCCAGCAGCCACGGACAGGGCGGTGAGACCCAGTACTTC,CASSHGQGGETQYF
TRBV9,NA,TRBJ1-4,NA,TGTGCCAGCAGCGACCCTACCCCGAGGGGGAGGGGTAATGAAAAACTGTTTTTT,CASSDPTPRGRGNEKLFF
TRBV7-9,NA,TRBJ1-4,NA,TGTGCCAGCAGGGTTGGGGGGAATGAAAAACTGTTTTTT,CASRVGGNEKLFF
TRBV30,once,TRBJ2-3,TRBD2,TGTGCCTGGAGTGTGGGGCTAACTAGCGGGAGCTTCACAGATACGCAGTATTTT,CAWSVGLTSGSFTDTQYF
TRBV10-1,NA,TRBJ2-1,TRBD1,TGCGCCAGCAGTGAGGGGACAGGGAAGCATGAGCAGTTCTTC,CASSEGTGKHEQFF
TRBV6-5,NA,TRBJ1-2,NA,TGTGCCACCTCCGGGGGGGACTATGGCTACACCTTC,CATSGGDYGYTF
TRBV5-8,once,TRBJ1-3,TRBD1,TGTGCCAGCAGCAGGGGACAGGGGTATGGAAACACCATATATTTT,CASSRGQGYGNTIYF
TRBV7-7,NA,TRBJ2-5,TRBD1,TGTGCTAGCAGCTCACCCGGGACAGGGGGCGCTAAGACCCAGTACTTC,CASSSPGTGGAKTQYF
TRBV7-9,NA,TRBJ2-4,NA,TGTGCCAGCAGCCCCCGGTTTGGGGGCGCCAAAAACATTCAGTACTTC,CASSPRFGGAKNIQYF
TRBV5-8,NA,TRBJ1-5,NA,TGTGCCAGCAGCTTGGCGGCAGGACAAAAGCCACAGCCCCAGCATTTT,CASSLAAGQKPQPQHF
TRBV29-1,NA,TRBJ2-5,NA,TGCAGCGTTGTTTCCTATCATAAGGTGGACAGTCAAGAGACCCAGTACTTC,CSVVSYHKVDSQETQYF
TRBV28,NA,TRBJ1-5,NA,TGTGCCAGCACCCTCCTAAATCAGCCCCAGCATTTT,CASTLLNQPQHF
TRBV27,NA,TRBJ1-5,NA,TGTGCCAGCAGTTTATTCCCGGAGGGCCCACCCCAGCATTTT,CASSLFPEGPPQHF
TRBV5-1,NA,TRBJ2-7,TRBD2,TGCGCCAGCAGCTTGGGTGGCGGGGGGGCCTACGAGCAGTACTTC,CASSLGGGGAYEQYF
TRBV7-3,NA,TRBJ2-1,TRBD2,TGTGCCAGCGGAAAAGGGGGTAGCGGGAGGGAGCAGTTCTTC,CASGKGGSGREQFF
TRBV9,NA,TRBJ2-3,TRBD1,TGTGCCAGCAGCGGTGGACAGGGGAAGGCAGATACGCAGTATTTT,CASSGGQGKADTQYF
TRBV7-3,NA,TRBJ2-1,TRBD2,TGTGCCAGCAGCTTAGGGCTAGCGGGGATAAATGAGCAGTTCTTC,CASSLGLAGINEQFF
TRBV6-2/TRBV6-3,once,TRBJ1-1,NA,NA,CASSSSRENTEAFF
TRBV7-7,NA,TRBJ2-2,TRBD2,TGTGCTAGCAGCTTAGGGGGACTAGTGTTCACCGGGGAGCTGTTTTTT,CASSLGGLVFTGELFF
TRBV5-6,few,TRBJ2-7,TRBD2,TGTGCCAGCAGCTCTGGACTAGGTAGCTACGAGCAGTACTTC,CASSSGLGSYEQYF
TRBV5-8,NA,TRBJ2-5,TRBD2,TGTGCCAGCAGCCGACTAGCGGGAGGACGAACTTTCCAAGAGACCCAGTACTTC,CASSRLAGGRTFQETQYF
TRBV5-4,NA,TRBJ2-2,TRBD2,TGTGCCAGCAGCCCTAGCGGGAGGGCCCTCACCGGGGAGCTGTTTTTT,CASSPSGRALTGELFF
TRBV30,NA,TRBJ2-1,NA,TGTGCCCGAAACAGGGACCCCTACAATGAGCAGTTCTTC,CARNRDPYNEQFF
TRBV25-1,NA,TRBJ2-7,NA,TGTGCCAGCAGTGGTAAGGGGCCCATCGAGCAGTACTTC,CASSGKGPIEQYF
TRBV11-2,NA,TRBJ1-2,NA,TGTGCCAGCAGCTCTTTCGATCTACAGGGAGACTATGGCTACACCTTC,CASSSFDLQGDYGYTF
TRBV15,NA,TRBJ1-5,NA,TGTGCCACCAGCAGAGAGAAAGCCACCTATCAGCCCCAGCATTTT,CATSREKATYQPQHF
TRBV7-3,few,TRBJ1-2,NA,TGTGCCAGCAGGTCCGACCGGGAATTCTATGGCTACACCTTC,CASRSDREFYGYTF
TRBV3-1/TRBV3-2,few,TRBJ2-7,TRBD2,TGTGCCAGCCTACTAGCGGGGGACTCAAGGGGGGAGCAGTACTTC,CASLLAGDSRGEQYF
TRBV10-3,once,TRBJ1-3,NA,TGTGCCATCAGCCCGGGGGGGTTTGGAAACACCATATATTTT,CAISPGGFGNTIYF
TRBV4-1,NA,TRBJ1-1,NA,TGCGCCAGCAGCCAAGATATGAGGCACTCCGGCTCTAACGCTGAAGCTTTCTTT,CASSQDMRHSGSNAEAFF
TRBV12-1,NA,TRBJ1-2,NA,TGTGCCAGCAGCCACAGGTCGCGCTATGGCTACACCTTC,CASSHRSRYGYTF
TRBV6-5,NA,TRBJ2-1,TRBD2,TGTGCCAGCAGCACCAGCGGGAGGCCCTACAATGAGCAGTTCTTC,CASSTSGRPYNEQFF
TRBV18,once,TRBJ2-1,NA,TGTGCCAGCACCCGCAGACAGGTACCTATGGATGAGCAGTTCTTC,CASTRRQVPMDEQFF
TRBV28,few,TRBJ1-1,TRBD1,TGTGCCAGCAGTTCGCCCGGGACAGGGGACGCTGAAGCTTTCTTT,CASSSPGTGDAEAFF
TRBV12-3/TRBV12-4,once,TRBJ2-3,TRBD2,TGTGCCAGCAGTAGCGGGGGGGGAGATACGCAGTATTTT,CASSSGGGDTQYF